This TCR beta chain was identified during a study of CD4 T cells in relation to SARS-CoV-2 and coronaviruses (dated by TCRdb to about 2021). About the study as a whole: In the ViraFEST assay, PBMCs were cultured with antigen for less than eleven days, after which TCR beta CDR3s were sequenced to identify clonal expansions specific to the antigen. At the level of individual TCR clonotypes, the study evaluated whether memory CD4+ T cells crossreact between the spike proteins of SARS-CoV-2 and those of common cold coronaviruses. HLA restriction was mapped for shared crossreactive spike epitopes using patient-derived lymphoblastoid cell lines. A different, Illumina-based TCR-beta assay was used to sequence expansion assays from other donors in the study. An HIV-1 Nef peptide pool or a no-peptide culture served as the negative reference condition. The Adaptive Biotechnologies TCR-sequencing kit was used to sequence samples from three pre-COVID donors and the naive versus memory experiments, whereas other data were Illumina-based.

What the work shows at the level of the full study, not this receptor alone: Because no donor provided both pre-pandemic and post-infection samples, tracing the source of pre-existing responses was limited. Memory CD4+ clonotypes crossrecognizing SARS-CoV-2 and at least one common cold coronavirus spike were found in 60% to 75% of donors. Small numbers of patients and of tested TCRs were a limitation of the study. Since the crossreactivity analysis centred on spike protein, crossreactivity against other viral proteins was not assessed. Crossreactive clones showed significantly weaker SARS-CoV-2-driven expansion than monoreactive clones, consistent with antigenic imprinting.

V and J lose 0 bases and 0 bases, and a span of 10 bases separates them. The CDR3, cysteine through phenylalanine, is 15 amino acids long. CDR3 DNA is the only sequence kept; it has 45 bases, read in frame from the first base. Taken from the germline V gene, the CDR1 and CDR2 loops are SGHRS and YFSETQ. Points on this clone: Its antigen is still unknown. No base qualities exist here, and no much larger clone lies one base off it.

The receptor library was made with the immunoSEQ multiplex PCR assay. As for the authors' bioinformatics: During preprocessing, nonproductive sequences were discarded, as were any CDR3s that did not begin with C, did not end with F or W, or were shorter than 7 amino acids. Antigen-specific clonotypes were called with the MANAFEST web app, based on expansion relative to reference and other culture wells. A clone was considered positive if significant expansion relative to the reference culture was observed in 2 of 3 replicate wells at an FDR below 0.05. Positive clones also required significant expansion versus all other tandem wells and an odds ratio above 5. CDR3 homology was measured as pairwise Levenshtein distance, computed with the stringdist R package after trimming three terminal residues from each end. TCRdb holds this immuneACCESS table with in-frame rearrangements only. Some clones are missing; in checked studies, unresolved V genes explain under half, and the rest has no known cause. The DNA was the basis for D and trimming; V, J and clone size are from that table. The table for this sample lists about 22,000 clones; roughly 80% of them were counted only once. 15% to 20% of the sample goes to the ten largest clones.

CD4+ T cells from unexposed donors were collected before the COVID-19 pandemic (2011-2018). The EasySep CD4+ T cell isolation kit was used to isolate CD4+ T cells once the cultures had run for roughly eleven days. As far as cell numbers permitted, CD4+ T cells from unexposed donors were tested for reactivity against SARS-CoV-2 S and N as well as four spike pools from common cold coronaviruses. Each well held approximately 2.1 million PBMCs cultured in IMDM containing around 5% human AB serum and around 10 IU/ml IL-2. Half of the culture medium was replaced with fresh IL-2-containing medium on days 3 and 7. Each peptide culture condition was generally run in triplicate replicate wells. Leukapheresis product for the unexposed donors was bought commercially. Ficoll-Paque PLUS gradient centrifugation was used to isolate PBMCs from either whole blood or leukapheresis product. PBMCs were either cryopreserved at -140 degrees C or used fresh in the expansion assay. The QIAamp Micro DNA Kit was used to extract genomic DNA from the CD4+ T cells.

Sequencing used CD4+ T cells from PBMCs, cultured in vitro. This sequence was found in a human donor in good health. Recombination connected TRBV5-1 to TRBJ2-7; matching of 6 bases hints at TRBD2 as the D gene. The CDR3 loop reads CASSLALASSYEQYF. The bases are TGCGCCAGCAGCTTGGCGCTAGCGAGCTCCTACGAGCAGTACTTC. Full variable domain (CDR3 extended with the reference TRBV5-1 and TRBJ2-7 proteins): KAGVTQTPRYLIKTRGQQVTLSCSPISGHRSVSWYQQTPGQGLQFLFEYFSETQRNKGNFPGRFSGRQFSNSRSEMNVSTLELGDSALYLCASSLALASSYEQYFGPGTRLTVT.